A selection of T cell receptor beta chains follows, all from one sample in a study of Ad26.COV2.S vaccination and SARS-CoV-2 variants. Libraries were prepared by immunoSEQ multiplex PCR; TCRdb keeps only in-frame clonotypes and omits some of them. The sample has 330,000 or so clones, roughly 90% seen once. The specimen was peripheral blood, collected in a trial of Ad26.COV2.S vaccine versus placebo. These TCRs come from a person between 18 and 59 years old who received the Ad26.COV2.S COVID-19 vaccine or a placebo. Both conserved end residues are part of each CDR3. A D gene is named only where the DNA matches it firmly. For some rows the clone size is stated as once, few or many, or as a class when expanded; others skip it.

DNA: TGTGCCAGCGGCCAGGCCAACACCGGGGAGCTGTTTTTT
CDR3: CASGQANTGELFF
length: 13
V: TRBV6-2/TRBV6-3
size: once
J: TRBJ2-2
D: .

DNA: TGTGCCAGCAGCTGGGACGGTTCTGGCTACACCTTC
CDR3: CASSWDGSGYTF
length: 12
V: TRBV7-2
size: .
J: TRBJ1-2
D: .

DNA: TGTGCCAGCAGCCCCCTCTTCGACAGGGGGCACGGGAATGAGCAGTTCTTC
CDR3: CASSPLFDRGHGNEQFF
length: 17
V: TRBV7-9
size: .
J: TRBJ2-1
D: TRBD1

DNA: TGTGCCAGCAGTTACTCAGAGAACGAGCAGTACTTC
CDR3: CASSYSENEQYF
length: 12
V: TRBV6-5
size: .
J: TRBJ2-7
D: .

DNA: TGTGCCTGGAGCCGGGGCCAAAATGAGCAGTTCTTC
CDR3: CAWSRGQNEQFF
length: 12
V: TRBV30
size: once
J: TRBJ2-1
D: .

DNA: TGTGCCAGCAGTCCGCTGGGACAGGGGGTCCACGAGCAGTACTTC
CDR3: CASSPLGQGVHEQYF
length: 15
V: TRBV27
size: .
J: TRBJ2-7
D: TRBD1

DNA: TGTGCCAGCAGCGCCGAACAAGAGACCCAGTACTTC
CDR3: CASSAEQETQYF
length: 12
V: TRBV11-2
size: .
J: TRBJ2-5
D: .

DNA: TGTGCCAGCAGTTCCGGGAGTGCTGGAAACACCATATATTTT
CDR3: CASSSGSAGNTIYF
length: 14
V: TRBV6-2/TRBV6-3
size: few
J: TRBJ1-3
D: .

DNA: TGCGCCAGCAGCCTCGCAGCGGGGTGGGAGGACGAGCAGTACTTC
CDR3: CASSLAAGWEDEQYF
length: 15
V: TRBV4-1
size: .
J: TRBJ2-7
D: TRBD2

DNA: TGCGCCAGCAGCAACTCGCTGAACACTGAAGCTTTCTTT
CDR3: CASSNSLNTEAFF
length: 13
V: TRBV4-3
size: .
J: TRBJ1-1
D: .

DNA: TGTGCCAGCAGCTCTAGACAGGGAATAAACACTGAAGCTTTCTTT
CDR3: CASSSRQGINTEAFF
length: 15
V: TRBV7-6
size: .
J: TRBJ1-1
D: TRBD1

DNA: TGTGCCAGCAGCCCGGACAGGGGTAATCAGCCCCAGCATTTT
CDR3: CASSPDRGNQPQHF
length: 14
V: TRBV5-8
size: .
J: TRBJ1-5
D: TRBD1

DNA: TGTGCCAGCAGTTATGGGGATTCGGCTGATGAAGCTTTCTTT
CDR3: CASSYGDSADEAFF
length: 14
V: TRBV6-2/TRBV6-3
size: few
J: TRBJ1-1
D: .

DNA: TGTGCCAGCAGCCCCGGGGCTAGTTTGTGGAATTTGGGATACAATGAGCAGTTCTTC
CDR3: CASSPGASLWNLGYNEQFF
length: 19
V: TRBV6-4
size: .
J: TRBJ2-1
D: .

DNA: TGTGCCAGCAGCCAAGTCTCGTATCGAGGCGAGCAGTTCTTC
CDR3: CASSQVSYRGEQFF
length: 14
V: TRBV3-1/TRBV3-2
size: .
J: TRBJ2-1
D: .

DNA: TGTGCCAGCAGCTATCTCCGCACAGATACGCAGTATTTT
CDR3: CASSYLRTDTQYF
length: 13
V: TRBV27
size: .
J: TRBJ2-3
D: .